These 29 T cell receptor beta chains were all obtained from the same sample, sequenced in a study of shared clonotypes between healthy human individuals. Method: immunoSEQ multiplex PCR; TCRdb's copy keeps in-frame clones and lacks some. The repertoire has 550,000 to 800,000 clones, around 67% of them found once; the top ten carry about 1.8%. Sample: memory CD4+ T cells sorted from blood. Subset denoted: CD45RA-negative fraction. The receptor set was obtained from a woman in her thirties in good health.

The chain has TRBV28 and TRBJ2-1, with unresolved D. The length of the CDR3 is 12 residues. Trimming left V 3 bases short and J 4 bases short, with 4 bases between. The germline V gene has CDR1 MDHEN and CDR2 SYDVKM. DNA of the CDR3: TGTGCCAGCAGTTTTAGGTACAATGAGCAGTTCTTC. Translating it yields CASSFRYNEQFF.

The chain combines TRBV30 with TRBJ1-1; tentatively, D is TRBD1 (5 bases). This CDR3 has 14 residues. Germline V gene data show CDR1 as GTSNPN and CDR2 as SVGIG (reference sequence). Trimming took 3 bases from V and 5 from J, leaving 16 bases between them. In nucleotides, the CDR3 is TGTGCCTGGAGCGCCGCTCCCGAGGGGACTGAAGCTTTCTTT. Its translation: CAWSAAPEGTEAFF.

Ten or more counts support this clone. This chain uses TRBV6-5 with TRBJ1-1, with D possibly TRBD1 on 5 matching bases. The CDR3 is made up of 14 amino acids. Deletions cut 0 bases from V and 3 bases from J, with 8 bases between. CDR1 MNHEY and CDR2 SVGAGI come from the germline V gene. The CDR3 region is CASSYSGRDTEAFF. Written as DNA, the CDR3 is TGTGCCAGCAGTTACTCGGGCAGGGACACTGAAGCTTTCTTT.

This clone occurred a few times. The chain carries TRBV28 and TRBJ1-4; D is perhaps TRBD1 (6 bases). V lost 9 bases and J 8 bases, leaving 19 bases between the germline ends. CDR1 and CDR2 from the germline V gene are MDHEN and SYDVKM. CDR3 length: 14 residues. For the CDR3, the DNA is TGTGCCAGTGCCGTTTCCAGGGGTCGCGAAAAACTGTTTTTT. This sequence encodes CASAVSRGREKLFF. The full variable domain, its missing parts supplied by reference TRBV28 and TRBJ1-4, is DVKVTQSSRYLVKRTGEKVFLECVQDMDHENMFWYRQDPGLGLRLIYFSYDVKMKEKGDIPEGYSVSREKKERFSLILESASTNQTSMYLCASAVSRGREKLFFGSGTQLSVL.

The chain joins TRBV28 to TRBJ2-7, with no clear D. V was clipped by 7 bases and J by 2 bases, with 9 bases between them. This CDR3 spans 12 amino acids. Germline V gene lookup returns CDR1 MDHEN and CDR2 SYDVKM. The CDR3: CASKGTTYEQYF. The CDR3 nucleotides read TGTGCCAGCAAAGGCACAACCTACGAGCAGTACTTC.

This CDR3 reads CASSLRGTGYNQPQHF. CDR3 nucleotide sequence: TGTGCCAGCAGCTTACGCGGGACAGGGTACAATCAGCCCCAGCATTTT. This chain joins TRBV11-2 and TRBJ1-5, with 9 bases lining up with TRBD1. The CDR3 length is 16 residues. With V trimmed by 2 bases and J by 3 bases, 5 bases remained unmatched. CDR1 SGHAT and CDR2 FQNNGV come from the germline V gene.

This clone was recorded a few times. The V gene is TRBV7-9, the J gene TRBJ2-5; D gene ambiguous. The CDR3 extends over 13 amino acids. Between the trimmed V and J ends, which lost 5 bases and 5 bases, there was a span of 12 bases. From germline, CDR1 is SEHNR and CDR2 FQNEAQ (reference sequence). The CDR3 here is CASSSWNLETQYF. The CDR3 DNA sequence: TGTGCCAGCAGCAGCTGGAACCTGGAGACCCAGTACTTC.

The rearrangement links TRBV29-1 to TRBJ1-1; D call uncertain. The V gene lost 5 bases and the J gene lost 2 bases, with 15 bases spanning the gap. Germline lookup yields CDR1 SQVTM and CDR2 ANQGSEA. The CDR3 has 14 amino acids. Here the CDR3 DNA reads TGCAGCGTTAGCGGTATCGGAAGAAACACTGAAGCTTTCTTT. It codes for CSVSGIGRNTEAFF.

The chain links TRBV11-2 to TRBJ1-1, with TRBD1 as a possible D gene (5 bases). The CDR3 sequence is 18 residues long. Germline V gene lookup returns CDR1 SGHAT and CDR2 FQNNGV. V lost 4 bases, J lost 0 bases, and 21 bases lay in between. The CDR3 here is CASSSRSRGRRLNTEAFF. The CDR3 DNA follows: TGTGCCAGCAGCTCGCGTTCTCGGGGCAGGAGGCTGAACACTGAAGCTTTCTTT. The variable domain in full, completed from reference TRBV11-2 and TRBJ1-1, reads EAGVAQSPRYKIIEKRQSVAFWCNPISGHATLYWYQQILGQGPKLLIQFQNNGVVDDSQLPKDRFSAERLKGVDSTLKIQPAKLEDSAVYLCASSSRSRGRRLNTEAFFGQGTRLTVV.

The chain employs TRBV2 and TRBJ1-1; D gene uncertain. Germline V gene lookup returns CDR1 SNHLY and CDR2 FYNNEI. The CDR3 runs to 14 residues. The V end lost 6 bases, the J end lost 0 bases, and 11 bases lay between the germline ends. The CDR3 nucleotides are TGTGCCAGCAGGAGACCGCAGGTGAACACTGAAGCTTTCTTT. Protein product: CASRRPQVNTEAFF.

This clone was recorded a few times. V is TRBV7-8 and J is TRBJ2-2; 8 bases match TRBD1. V lost 5 bases, J lost 1 base, and 6 bases stayed unmatched. Germline CDR1 and CDR2: SGHVS and FQNEAQ. The CDR3 extends over 16 amino acids. The CDR3 DNA reads as TGTGCCAGCAGCCCTCGGACAGGGAGGAACACCGGGGAGCTGTTTTTT. Translation gives CASSPRTGRNTGELFF.

This clone was recorded a few times. The chain carries TRBV5-4 and TRBJ2-1; 9 positions agree with TRBD1. The J segment lost 2 bases and the V segment lost 4 bases, leaving 4 bases of the junction unmatched. This CDR3 comprises 15 residues. From germline, CDR1 is SGHNT and CDR2 YYREEE (reference sequence). The CDR3 sequence: CASSEGTGPYNEQFF. In DNA, the CDR3 is TGTGCCAGCAGCGAGGGGACAGGGCCCTACAATGAGCAGTTCTTC.

The V and J genes are TRBV27 and TRBJ2-1; TRBD1 aligns across 9 bases. The V gene's germline CDR1 is MNHEY and CDR2 SMNVEV (reference sequence). V dropped 8 bases and J dropped 4; count of bases not matched to a gene: 6. The CDR3 is made up of 14 amino acids. In nucleotides, the CDR3 is TGTGCCAGCGGCCTGGACAGGGGTTACAATGAGCAGTTCTTC. It codes for CASGLDRGYNEQFF.

V usage is TRBV5-1 and J usage is TRBJ2-6; 7 bases are shared with TRBD1. CDR1 is SGHRS and CDR2 is YFSETQ in the germline V gene. The CDR3 loop spans 15 amino acids. After removal of 4 bases from V and 4 bases from J, the junction contained 5 bases not matched to a gene. The CDR3 region has the DNA TGCGCCAGCAGCCCGACAGGGTACGGGGCCAACGTCCTGACTTTC. This encodes CASSPTGYGANVLTF.

The chain employs TRBV5-5 and TRBJ2-3, with TRBD1 identical over 7 bases. The CDR3 is made up of 14 amino acids. The V gene end was trimmed by 3 bases and the J gene end by 3 bases; junction bases not matched to a gene: 4. Germline-derived CDR1 and CDR2 are SGHKS and YYEKEE (reference sequence). CDR3 coding DNA: TGTGCCAGCAGCTCCCGGACAGGAACAGATACGCAGTATTTT. Residues: CASSSRTGTDTQYF.

The CDR3 DNA sequence: TGTGCCAGCTCACCAAGTAGCCAGGGAGGGGAGACCCAGTACTTC. Encoded protein: CASSPSSQGGETQYF. The chain links TRBV18 to TRBJ2-5, with TRBD2 matching 7 bases. CDR3 length equals 15 residues. Losses at the gene ends were 2 bases for V and 5 bases for J; bases not matched to a gene: 8. Germline V gene lookup returns CDR1 KGHSH and CDR2 LQKENI.

The chain carries TRBV7-9 and TRBJ1-1; possibly TRBD1 for D (6 bases). The CDR3 loop spans 13 amino acids. Trimming pared 3 bases from V and 8 bases from J, leaving 13 bases between. CDR1 and CDR2 (germline): SEHNR, FQNEAQ (reference sequence). CDR3 DNA: TGTGCCAGCAGCTTTGACAGGCTAGGGGAAGCTTTCTTT. Its translation is CASSFDRLGEAFF.

This sequence joins TRBV5-1 and TRBJ2-6; 7 bases fit TRBD2. Germline assignment: CDR1 SGHRS and CDR2 YFSETQ. The CDR3 totals 18 residues. V lost 0 bases, J lost 2 bases, and 8 bases stayed unmatched. CDR3 sequence reads: CASSLAGGGSTGANVLTF. The CDR3 region has the DNA TGCGCCAGCAGCTTGGCCGGCGGGGGATCGACTGGGGCCAACGTCCTGACTTTC.

The V call is TRBV28, the J call TRBJ2-3; D is undetermined. Trimming stripped 5 bases from V and 6 bases from J, with 18 bases between. This CDR3 spans 15 amino acids. The V gene's germline CDR1 is MDHEN and CDR2 SYDVKM. The CDR3 sequence is CASSPGPGSGDTQYF. DNA for the CDR3: TGTGCCAGCAGTCCGGGCCCCGGCTCTGGGGATACGCAGTATTTT.

This clone was counted between two and nine times. This chain uses TRBV5-1 with TRBJ2-1; D not certain. V gave up 1 base and J gave up 8 bases, with 7 bases separating them. Germline CDR1 SGHRS, CDR2 YFSETQ. The CDR3 sequence is 12 residues long. Written as DNA, the CDR3 is TGCGCCAGCAGCTTGCTTTTGGATGAGCAGTTCTTC. It codes for CASSLLLDEQFF.

The rearrangement uses TRBV18 and TRBJ2-7, with 8 bases lining up with TRBD2. This CDR3 comprises 15 residues. V lost 2 bases to trimming and J lost 4 bases; unmatched junction nucleotides: 7. Germline lookup yields CDR1 KGHSH and CDR2 LQKENI. The CDR3 nucleotides read TGTGCCAGCTCACCAACCCGCAGCGGGAGTTACGAGCAGTACTTC. Protein: CASSPTRSGSYEQYF.

The chain carries TRBV5-1 and TRBJ2-7, with D tentatively TRBD2 (6 bases). This CDR3 has 13 amino acids. CDR1 and CDR2 from the germline V gene are SGHRS and YFSETQ. V was shortened by 4 bases and J by 3 bases, with 11 bases between the two germline ends. As DNA, the CDR3 is TGCGCCAGCAGCCTCAACGGGGGCTACGAGCAGTACTTC. Amino acid sequence: CASSLNGGYEQYF.

A note on this clone: Other nucleotide sequences from this sample produce the same CDR3. The rearrangement links TRBV28 to TRBJ1-2; possible D gene TRBD1, 5 bases. This CDR3 is 14 amino acids long. Trimming shortened V by 2 bases and J by 2 bases, and 9 bases separated the two germline ends. Germline V lookup: CDR1 MDHEN, CDR2 SYDVKM. CDR3 sequence: CASSLTRGNYGYTF. DNA of the CDR3: TGTGCCAGCAGTTTAACGCGGGGGAACTATGGCTACACCTTC.

This chain connects TRBV7-9 to TRBJ2-3, with 15 bases fitting TRBD2. There are 17 residues in the CDR3. Germline V gives CDR1 SEHNR, CDR2 FQNEAQ (reference sequence). V lost 4 bases and J lost 2; bases outside the gene matches: 4. The DNA for the CDR3 is TGTGCCAGCAGCTGGGGACTAGCGGGAGGTTTCACAGATACGCAGTATTTT. This gives the protein CASSWGLAGGFTDTQYF. Full variable domain (rest looked up from reference TRBV7-9 and TRBJ2-3): DTGVSQNPRHKITKRGQNVTFRCDPISEHNRLYWYRQTLGQGPEFLTYFQNEAQLEKSRLLSDRFSAERPKGSFSTLEIQRTEQGDSAMYLCASSWGLAGGFTDTQYFGPGTRLTVL.

This chain links TRBV19 with TRBJ2-3; D may be TRBD2 (6 bases). The CDR3 has 14 residues. The germline CDR1 and CDR2 sequences are LNHDA and SQIVND (reference sequence). V gave up 5 bases and J gave up 4 bases, with 13 bases separating them. The CDR3: CASSLSGGPDTQYF. CDR3 coding DNA: TGTGCCAGTAGTCTTTCCGGGGGACCAGATACGCAGTATTTT. Complete variable domain (other parts from reference TRBV19 and TRBJ2-3): DGGITQSPKYLFRKEGQNVTLSCEQNLNHDAMYWYRQDPGQGLRLIYYSQIVNDFQKGDIAEGYSVSREKKESFPLTVTSAQKNPTAFYLCASSLSGGPDTQYFGPGTRLTVL.

This clone was counted ten times or more. V usage is TRBV19 and J usage is TRBJ2-1; 9 bases fit TRBD2. From germline, CDR1 is LNHDA and CDR2 SQIVND (reference sequence). This CDR3 region has 16 residues. With V trimmed by 4 bases and J by 12 bases, 16 bases remained unmatched. This CDR3 is CASSTPGSGRSGWQFF. The CDR3 nucleotides read TGTGCCAGTAGTACACCCGGGAGCGGGAGGTCCGGATGGCAGTTCTTC.

V gene TRBV6-5 combines with J gene TRBJ2-1; D uncertain. The V gene lost 0 bases and the J gene lost 3 bases, with 6 bases spanning the gap. The CDR3 has 14 residues. CDR1 is MNHEY, CDR2 SVGAGI, per germline. The CDR3 bases are TGTGCCAGCAGTTACTCCGCTGACTACAATGAGCAGTTCTTC. Encoded protein: CASSYSADYNEQFF.

This chain uses TRBV29-1 with TRBJ2-7; D may be TRBD1 or TRBD2 (5 bases each). The CDR3 runs 12 residues. CDR1 SQVTM and CDR2 ANQGSEA come from the germline V gene. Trimming pared 2 bases from V and 3 bases from J, leaving 8 bases between. This CDR3 is CSVERDGYEQYF. CDR3 DNA: TGCAGCGTTGAAAGGGACGGCTACGAGCAGTACTTC.

J is TRBJ1-2 and V is TRBV5-1, with 8 bases that match TRBD1. CDR1 is SGHRS and CDR2 is YFSETQ in the germline V gene. This CDR3 region has 18 residues. The ends lost 2 bases at V and 3 bases at J; junction bases unmatched: 15. CDR3 region: CASSFIQDREGPYYGYTF. CDR3 nucleotide sequence: TGCGCCAGCAGCTTTATCCAGGACAGGGAGGGACCGTACTATGGCTACACCTTC.